This passage covers 12 T cell receptor beta chains from one sample sequenced in a study of T cell clusters in autoimmune cytopenias. Each sample's input was 250 ng genomic DNA, roughly 40,000 genome equivalents. Multiplex touch-down PCR amplified TRB using TRB-A and TRB-B pools in one tube. TCRdb reprocessed the multiplex PCR reads and reports one entry per CDR3 protein, with no DNA. The sample data list around 6,100 distinct CDR3 sequences. This same sample was also part of a study on T cell repertoires in aging, cancer and after chemotherapy.

The sequenced sample consisted of peripheral blood. The origin of the receptors is a human donor in good health.

Measured by frequency, this clonotype is medium-sized (0.01 to 0.1%). This sequence joins TRBV19 and TRBJ1-6; as DNA is missing, the TRBD1 call by TCRdb cannot be tested. Germline V gene data show CDR1 as LNHDA and CDR2 as SQIVND (reference sequence). The CDR3 consists of 13 residues. The CDR3 sequence is CASRQGYNSPLHF.

The V gene is TRBV7-9, the J gene TRBJ2-5; TCRdb's assignment of TRBD2 cannot be checked, as there is no DNA. Germline V gene data show CDR1 as SEHNR and CDR2 as FQNEAQ (reference sequence). The CDR3 extends over 18 amino acids. CDR3 amino acids: CASSLDFLLGLQQETQYF. Full variable domain (outside the CDR3, taken from reference TRBV7-9 and TRBJ2-5): DTGVSQNPRHKITKRGQNVTFRCDPISEHNRLYWYRQTLGQGPEFLTYFQNEAQLEKSRLLSDRFSAERPKGSFSTLEIQRTEQGDSAMYLCASSLDFLLGLQQETQYFGPGTRLLVL.

This clonotype is classed as medium-sized by frequency. The chain combines TRBV24-1 with TRBJ2-2; TCRdb lists TRBD2, though no DNA is available to test this call. This CDR3 has 16 residues. Per germline, CDR1 KGHDR and CDR2 SFDVKD. The chain's CDR3 is CATPSETGANTGELFF.

This clonotype ranks as medium-sized in terms of frequency. The rearrangement links TRBV27 to TRBJ2-6; TCRdb's D gene call, TRBD1, goes unchecked for lack of DNA. The CDR3 runs 15 residues. Germline V gene data show CDR1 as MNHEY and CDR2 as SMNVEV (reference sequence). The CDR3: CASSFAGERANVLTF. Full variable domain (missing parts from reference TRBV27 and TRBJ2-6): EAQVTQNPRYLITVTGKKLTVTCSQNMNHEYMSWYRQDPGLGLRQIYYSMNVEVTDKGDVPEGYKVSRKEKRNFPLILESPSPNQTSLYFCASSFAGERANVLTFGAGSRLTVL.

J is TRBJ1-1 and V is TRBV5-1. Germline CDR1 is SGHRS and CDR2 is YFSETQ. The length of the CDR3 is 12 residues. This chain's CDR3 is CASSLSSTEAFF.

The chain carries TRBV21-1 and TRBJ2-7; TCRdb outputs TRBD1, but without DNA this stays unchecked. TRBV21-1 is shown as a pseudogene. CDR3 length: 15 residues. The CDR3 sequence is CASSKQGGLICEQYF.

The V and J genes are TRBV5-1 and TRBJ2-2; checking the TCRdb D call of TRBD2 is not possible without DNA. Germline V gene lookup returns CDR1 SGHRS and CDR2 YFSETQ. The CDR3 contains 16 residues. This CDR3 reads CASSLSGGANTGELFF.

Its frequency marks this clonotype as medium-sized. The gene calls are TRBV5-4 and TRBJ1-1. Germline CDR1 SGHNT, CDR2 YYREEE (reference sequence). There are 13 residues in the CDR3. Here the CDR3 reads CASSLFPRAEAFF.

The chain joins TRBV7-2 to TRBJ2-7; TCRdb outputs TRBD2, but without DNA this stays unchecked. Germline CDR1 reads SGHTA; CDR2 reads FQGNSA. The CDR3 totals 16 residues. The CDR3: CASSLGVGQYLNEQYF.

The rearrangement uses TRBV20-1 and TRBJ2-1; without DNA, the TCRdb call of TRBD2 cannot be checked. CDR3 size: 15 residues. Germline CDR1 DFQATT, CDR2 SNEGSKA (reference sequence). CDR3 sequence: CSAILDRAGLAEQFF.

This chain connects TRBV11-2 to TRBJ2-4. CDR3 length: 14 residues. Germline V gene data show CDR1 as SGHAT and CDR2 as FQNNGV. CDR3 region: CASSSRLAKNIQYF.

Considering frequency, this clonotype is medium-sized. The chain employs TRBV27 and TRBJ1-5; there is no DNA to check the TCRdb D call of TRBD1. The CDR3 is made up of 13 amino acids. CDR1 MNHEY and CDR2 SMNVEV come from the germline V gene (reference sequence). This CDR3 reads CASRRQGNQPQHF.